In its sample, the clone carrying this T cell receptor (beta chain) was seen a few times. This sample is drawn from a study of T cells in Graves' hyperthyroidism and ophthalmopathy. The investigators amplified TCR beta CDR3 regions from RNA transcripts. The TCR CDR3 was amplified in a first-round RT-PCR using the HTBI primer set. Each CDR3 protein is one row after TCRdb ran MiXCR on the multiplex PCR reads. The table lists more than 550,000 distinct CDR3 sequences, 15% to 20% of them singletons, with over 15% in the top ten. Germline lookup yields CDR1 GTSNPN and CDR2 SVGIG (reference sequence). The CDR3 sequence is 10 residues long. The V gene lost 8 bases and the J gene lost 4 bases, with 8 bases spanning the gap.

Sequencing was done on a sample of blood. V and J are TRBV30 and TRBJ2-5; D is perhaps TRBD2 (5 bases). The receptor was isolated from a woman in her fifties or sixties with Graves' hyperthyroidism that later progressed to Graves' ophthalmopathy. CDR3 residues: CATSRETQYF. CDR3 sequence (DNA): TGTGCCACTAGTCGAGAGACCCAGTACTTC.